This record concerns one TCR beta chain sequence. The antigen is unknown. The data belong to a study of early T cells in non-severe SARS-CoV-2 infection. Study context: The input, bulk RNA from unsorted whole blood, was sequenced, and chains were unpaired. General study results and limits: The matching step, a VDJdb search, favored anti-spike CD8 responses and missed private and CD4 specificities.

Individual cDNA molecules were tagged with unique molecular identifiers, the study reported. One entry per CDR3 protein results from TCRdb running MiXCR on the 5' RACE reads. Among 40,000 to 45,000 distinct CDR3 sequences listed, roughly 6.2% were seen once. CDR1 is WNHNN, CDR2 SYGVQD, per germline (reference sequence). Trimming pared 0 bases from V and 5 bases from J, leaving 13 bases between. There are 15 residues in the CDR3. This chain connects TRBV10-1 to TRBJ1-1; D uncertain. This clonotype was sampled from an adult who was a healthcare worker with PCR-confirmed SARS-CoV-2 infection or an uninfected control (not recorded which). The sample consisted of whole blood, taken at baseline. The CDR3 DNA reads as TGCGCCAGCAGTGAGTCCCCAACGAAAGGGACTGAAGCTTTCTTT. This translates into CASSESPTKGTEAFF.